These 19 T cell receptor beta chains were all obtained from the same sample, sequenced in a study of shared clonotypes between healthy human individuals. Assay: immunoSEQ multiplex PCR; the TCRdb copy retains only in-frame clones and omits some. The sample has around 1,100,000 clones; approximately 80% are singletons. What was sequenced was memory CD4+ T cells from PBMCs. Subset in this sample: CD45RA-negative fraction. Source of these receptors: a man aged 18 to 35 in good health. Some clones in this sample may be carry-over from other donors' samples.

As concerns this clone: In the same sample, other DNA sequences code for this CDR3. DNA of the CDR3: TGCAGTGCGGGCGACTCCTACGAGCAGTACTTC. As protein: CSAGDSYEQYF. The V and J genes are TRBV20-1 and TRBJ2-7, with D hard to call. The CDR3 extends over 11 amino acids. Trimming stripped 6 bases from V and 0 bases from J, with 6 bases between. Germline CDR1 DFQATT, CDR2 SNEGSKA (reference sequence).

To note about this clone: Other DNA sequences in this sample translate to the same CDR3. This chain links TRBV30 with TRBJ1-1, with no clear D. Germline V lookup: CDR1 GTSNPN, CDR2 SVGIG (reference sequence). V shed 1 base and J shed 3 bases, with 3 bases lying between them. The CDR3 has 11 amino acids. CDR3 loop: CAWSGDTEAFF. DNA of the CDR3: TGTGCCTGGAGTGGAGACACTGAAGCTTTCTTT.

This chain links TRBV7-8 with TRBJ2-7; D is possibly TRBD2 (5 bases). The CDR3 spans 16 residues. Deletions cut 0 bases from V and 0 bases from J, with 12 bases between. Looked up from germline, CDR1 is SGHVS and CDR2 is FQNEAQ. CDR3 loop: CASSLASSGGSYEQYF. CDR3 nucleotides: TGTGCCAGCAGCTTAGCGTCGAGCGGTGGCTCCTACGAGCAGTACTTC.

The gene calls are TRBV2 and TRBJ1-1, with D perhaps matching TRBD1 (5 bases). V was trimmed by 4 bases and J by 4 bases, leaving 10 bases between them. There are 13 residues in the CDR3. Germline loops: CDR1 SNHLY, CDR2 FYNNEI. CDR3 protein: CASSVDSSTEAFF. The CDR3 DNA reads TGTGCCAGCAGTGTCGACAGTTCCACTGAAGCTTTCTTT.

The CDR3 region is CATSRNDGTDTQYF. DNA of the CDR3: TGTGCCACCAGCAGGAACGACGGCACAGATACGCAGTATTTT. The chain joins TRBV15 to TRBJ2-3; D uncertain. The germline V gene has CDR1 LNHNV and CDR2 YYDKDF (reference sequence). Trimming stripped 3 bases from V and 1 base from J, with 8 bases between. The CDR3 totals 14 residues.

This sequence joins TRBV29-1 and TRBJ1-3; D unclear. The CDR3 covers 13 residues. Trimming cost V 6 bases and J 0 bases, with 9 bases left between them. CDR1 is SQVTM and CDR2 is ANQGSEA in the germline V gene. The CDR3 coding sequence is TGCAGCGTGGATGGTGGCTCTGGAAACACCATATATTTT. Amino acid sequence: CSVDGGSGNTIYF.

The chain combines TRBV27 with TRBJ2-7, with 10 bases that match TRBD1. The CDR3 is made up of 21 amino acids. Per the germline V gene, CDR1 is MNHEY and CDR2 is SMNVEV (reference sequence). V gave up 2 bases and J gave up 2 bases; unmatched junction bases: 21. The CDR3 coding sequence is TGTGCCAGCAGTTTAAGGTCCGGCGGGACAGGGGAAAATAGCGCCGCCTACGAGCAGTACTTC. As protein: CASSLRSGGTGENSAAYEQYF.

This clone was seen only once. This sample includes further DNA sequences coding for the same CDR3. The chain links TRBV7-9 to TRBJ2-1, with TRBD1 matching over 7 bases. The CDR3 is 13 amino acids. V lost 4 bases and J lost 3; bases outside the gene matches: 0. Germline V gene data show CDR1 as SEHNR and CDR2 as FQNEAQ (reference sequence). CDR3 sequence (DNA): TGTGCCAGCAGCTGGACAGGCTACAATGAGCAGTTCTTC. Protein sequence: CASSWTGYNEQFF.

The chain couples TRBV18 to TRBJ1-1; no clear D gene. Germline V gives CDR1 KGHSH, CDR2 LQKENI. Trimming took off 4 bases at V and 3 bases at J, with 6 bases between the two ends. CDR3 length: 12 amino acids. The CDR3 nucleotides are TGTGCCAGCTCACGTGAGTACACTGAAGCTTTCTTT. Its protein is CASSREYTEAFF. The whole variable domain, filled in from reference TRBV18 and TRBJ1-1, reads NAGVMQNPRHLVRRRGQEARLRCSPMKGHSHVYWYRQLPEEGLKFMVYLQKENIIDESGMPKERFSAEFPKEGPSILRIQQVVRGDSAAYFCASSREYTEAFFGQGTRLTVV.

This clone was seen many times. V is TRBV5-4 and J is TRBJ2-7; possibly TRBD2 for D (5 bases). CDR1 is SGHNT and CDR2 is YYREEE in the germline V gene (reference sequence). V was pared by 2 bases and J by 0 bases, with 12 bases between. This CDR3 spans 15 amino acids. The CDR3 sequence is CASSFAGESSYEQYF. The DNA for the CDR3 is TGTGCCAGCAGCTTTGCCGGGGAGAGCTCCTACGAGCAGTACTTC. The variable domain in full, completed from reference TRBV5-4 and TRBJ2-7, reads ETGVTQSPTHLIKTRGQQVTLRCSSQSGHNTVSWYQQALGQGPQFIFQYYREEENGRGNFPPRFSGLQFPNYSSELNVNALELDDSALYLCASSFAGESSYEQYFGPGTRLTVT.

This clone was found many times. The chain links TRBV11-2 to TRBJ2-1; no definite D call. Germline CDR1 reads SGHAT; CDR2 reads FQNNGV. The CDR3 length is 14 residues. With 5 bases removed from V and 2 bases from J, the gap between germline ends came to 10 bases. The CDR3 region has the DNA TGTGCCAGCAGCCCAAGCAGTACCTACAATGAGCAGTTCTTC. Amino acid sequence: CASSPSSTYNEQFF. Drawing the rest from reference TRBV11-2 and TRBJ2-1, the complete variable domain is EAGVAQSPRYKIIEKRQSVAFWCNPISGHATLYWYQQILGQGPKLLIQFQNNGVVDDSQLPKDRFSAERLKGVDSTLKIQPAKLEDSAVYLCASSPSSTYNEQFFGPGTRLTVL.

About this clone: One junction end disagrees with the germline gene, perhaps due to a read error. The genes are TRBV7-9 and TRBJ2-7; D uncertain. The CDR3 is 12 amino acids. The germline gives CDR1 SEHNR, CDR2 FQNEAQ (reference sequence). CDR3 sequence (DNA): TGTGCCAGCAGCCCCACAGAAAGCGATCGGCACTTC. As protein: CASSPTESDRHF.

The chain uses TRBV4-2 and TRBJ2-7, with 15 bases that match TRBD2. The CDR3 is 16 amino acids. The trim removed 2 bases at V and 2 bases at J, leaving 1 base unmatched. Germline assignment: CDR1 LGHNA and CDR2 YNFKEQ. CDR3 sequence (DNA): TGTGCCAGCAGCCAACGGACTAGCGGGAGGGCCTACGAGCAGTACTTC. Translating gives CASSQRTSGRAYEQYF.

The CDR3 DNA follows: TGTGCCAGCAGCCGCCGGCTAGCGGGAGACTACGAGCAGTACTTC. Translation: CASSRRLAGDYEQYF. The chain combines TRBV7-8 with TRBJ2-7; 10 bases are shared with TRBD2. CDR1 and CDR2 (germline): SGHVS, FQNEAQ. CDR3 length: 15 residues. The V segment lost 5 bases and the J segment 3 bases; nucleotides outside the gene matches: 7.

This clone has only a few counts. V and J are TRBV20-1 and TRBJ2-1; possible D gene TRBD2, 6 bases. The length of the CDR3 is 11 residues. CDR1 is DFQATT and CDR2 is SNEGSKA in the germline V gene (reference sequence). V dropped 7 bases and J dropped 6 bases, with 10 bases sitting between them. CDR3 DNA sequence: TGCAGTGGTCTGGGGGGCAATGAGCAGTTCTTC. It codes for CSGLGGNEQFF.

The genes are TRBV7-8 and TRBJ1-2; no firm D call. Trimming took 5 bases from V and 5 from J, leaving 15 bases between them. From germline, CDR1 is SGHVS and CDR2 FQNEAQ. The CDR3 has 14 amino acids. The CDR3: CASSPRTDSYGYTF. In nucleotides, the CDR3 is TGTGCCAGCAGCCCACGGACGGATTCTTATGGCTACACCTTC.

The genes are TRBV2 and TRBJ2-5; 10 bases are a match to TRBD1. The germline V gene has CDR1 SNHLY and CDR2 FYNNEI. V gave up 9 bases and J gave up 4 bases; unmatched junction bases: 8. This CDR3 spans 14 amino acids. In DNA form, the CDR3 reads TGTGCCAGTCGACAGGGGGCTGTTCGAGAGACCCAGTACTTC. It encodes CASRQGAVRETQYF. The full variable domain, completed using reference TRBV2 and TRBJ2-5, is EPEVTQTPSHQVTQMGQEVILRCVPISNHLYFYWYRQILGQKVEFLVSFYNNEISEKSEIFDDQFSVERPDGSNFTLKIRSTKLEDSAMYFCASRQGAVRETQYFGPGTRLLVL.

To note about this clone: This sample includes further DNA sequences coding for the same CDR3. The CDR3 DNA sequence: TGTGCCAGCAGTTTGTCGGGGAACACCGGGGAGCTGTTTTTT. Protein sequence: CASSLSGNTGELFF. The chain uses TRBV28 and TRBJ2-2, with D uncertain. V lost 3 bases and J 1 base, leaving 6 bases between the germline ends. Germline CDR1 and CDR2: MDHEN and SYDVKM. The CDR3 totals 14 residues.

This CDR3 is CASRRTWGTNTEAFF. The CDR3 region has the DNA TGTGCCAGCAGAAGGACGTGGGGGACGAACACTGAAGCTTTCTTT. The chain recombines TRBV28 with TRBJ1-1; weak D call: TRBD1 (5 bases). This CDR3 has 15 amino acids. Germline CDR1 and CDR2: MDHEN and SYDVKM. Trimming removed 6 bases at V and 1 base at J, with 15 bases between.